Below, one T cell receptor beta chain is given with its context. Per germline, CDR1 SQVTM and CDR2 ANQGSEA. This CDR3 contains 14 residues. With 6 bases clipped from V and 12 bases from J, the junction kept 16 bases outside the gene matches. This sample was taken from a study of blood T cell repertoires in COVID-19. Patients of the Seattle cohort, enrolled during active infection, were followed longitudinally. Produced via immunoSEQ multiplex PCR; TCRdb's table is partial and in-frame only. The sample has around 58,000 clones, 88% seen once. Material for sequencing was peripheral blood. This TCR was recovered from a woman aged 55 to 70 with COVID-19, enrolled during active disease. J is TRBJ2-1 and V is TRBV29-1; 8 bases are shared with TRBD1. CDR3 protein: CSVVPGGGKVLQFF. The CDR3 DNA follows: TGCAGCGTAGTCCCAGGGGGCGGAAAGGTGCTGCAGTTCTTC.